This T cell receptor (beta chain) was sequenced for a study of CD8+ T cells in alopecia areata. V was clipped by 8 bases and J by 0 bases, with 10 bases between them. The V gene's germline CDR1 is LNHDA and CDR2 SQIVND (reference sequence). The CDR3 extends over 13 amino acids. Study results and limitations: How baseline CD8+ expansion relates to response remains uncertain (there was one nonresponder). There were many expanded lesional clones persisting in scalp and blood during tofacitinib.

Extracted from the samples, RNA was reverse transcribed into cDNA to serve as the sequencing template. Measured with immunoSEQ multiplex PCR; TCRdb has only the in-frame clones, and not every one. The table shows roughly 110,000 clones, with 84% occurring only once. A remark on this clone: The antigen is unknown. This same CDR3 is encoded by further DNA sequences in the sample.

Documented treatment: oral pan-JAK inhibitor, 5-10 mg twice daily. Individuals with alopecia areata gave both lesional scalp punch biopsies and peripheral blood for collection. CD4+ and CD8+ T cells were sorted from PBMCs. This receptor was identified in a human donor with alopecia areata. The sequenced sample was CD8+ T cells sorted from blood, obtained at week 24, from a patient treated with tofacitinib. This rearrangement joins TRBV19 to TRBJ1-1; unclear D gene. The DNA of the CDR3 is TGTGCCAGTTCGTGGCAGCTGAACACTGAAGCTTTCTTT. Its protein is CASSWQLNTEAFF.